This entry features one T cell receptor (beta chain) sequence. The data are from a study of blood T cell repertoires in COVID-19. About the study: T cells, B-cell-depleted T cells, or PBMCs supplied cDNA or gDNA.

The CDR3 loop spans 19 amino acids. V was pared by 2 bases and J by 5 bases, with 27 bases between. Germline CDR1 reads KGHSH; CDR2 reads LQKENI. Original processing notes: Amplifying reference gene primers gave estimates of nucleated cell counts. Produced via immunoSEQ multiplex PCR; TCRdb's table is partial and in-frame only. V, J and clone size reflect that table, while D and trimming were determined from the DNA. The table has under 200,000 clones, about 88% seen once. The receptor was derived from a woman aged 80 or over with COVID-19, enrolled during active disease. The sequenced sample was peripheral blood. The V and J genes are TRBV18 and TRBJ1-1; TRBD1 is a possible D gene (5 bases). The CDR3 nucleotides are TGTGCCAGCTCACCAATGAGCTTTGTGGGGGGATCATCATCGACTGAAGCTTTCTTT. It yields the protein CASSPMSFVGGSSSTEAFF.